This is a list of T cell receptor beta chains from one sample in a study of blood T cells in healthy people across ages. TCRdb reprocessed the 5' RACE reads with MiXCR, giving one entry per CDR3 protein. The sample has hundreds of thousands of distinct CDR3 sequences; around 48% are singletons. The sequencing sample was made of blood. The source is a man aged 30 to 45 in good health. The CDR3 runs from the conserved cysteine through the conserved F or W. D genes are given only for firm matches. Clone sizes are given selectively: once, few, many, or a class where the clone is expanded.

v_gene	d_gene	len	abundance	j_gene	CDR3aa	CDR3nt
TRBV28	.	16	.	TRBJ1-6	CASSLGGVGYNSPLHF	TGTGCCAGCAGTTTGGGAGGGGTGGGCTATAATTCACCCCTCCACTTT
TRBV18	TRBD2	16	.	TRBJ2-5	CASSSTVGGRVETQYF	TGTGCCAGCTCCTCGACTGTCGGAGGGAGGGTCGAGACCCAGTACTTC
TRBV2	TRBD1	14	few	TRBJ2-3	CASRRDSSTDTQYF	TGTGCCAGCAGACGGGACAGTAGCACAGATACGCAGTATTTT
TRBV16	.	14	.	TRBJ1-1	CASSQAASNTEAFF	TGTGCCAGCAGCCAAGCGGCCTCGAACACTGAAGCTTTCTTT
TRBV9	.	14	.	TRBJ1-5	CASSVDPSGQPQHF	TGTGCCAGCAGCGTAGACCCGAGCGGTCAGCCCCAGCATTTT
TRBV6-5	.	14	many	TRBJ1-6	CASNGRESNSPLHF	TGTGCCAGCAATGGAAGGGAATCAAATTCACCCCTCCACTTT
TRBV5-1	TRBD1	13	.	TRBJ2-7	CASSLGQGKEQYF	TGCGCCAGCAGCTTGGGACAGGGTAAAGAGCAGTACTTC
TRBV3-1	.	15	.	TRBJ1-6	CASSQGGGEISPLHF	TGTGCCAGCAGCCAAGGTGGGGGAGAGATTTCACCCCTCCACTTT
TRBV4-1	.	16	.	TRBJ2-7	CASSQELQGGNYEQYF	TGCGCCAGCAGCCAAGAATTACAGGGTGGAAACTACGAGCAGTACTTC
TRBV12-5	TRBD2	15	.	TRBJ2-1	CASGLRVAGGHEQFF	TGTGCTAGTGGTTTGAGGGTAGCGGGGGGCCATGAGCAGTTCTTC
TRBV4-2	.	16	few	TRBJ1-5	CASSQDQGRVDQPQHF	TGTGCCAGCAGCCAAGACCAGGGGAGGGTGGATCAGCCCCAGCATTTT
TRBV7-2	.	12	few	TRBJ1-1	CASSLDRVKAFF	TGTGCCAGCAGCTTAGACAGGGTAAAGGCTTTCTTT
TRBV10-3	TRBD1	15	few	TRBJ2-3	CAISDDRGGADTQYF	TGTGCCATCAGTGACGACAGGGGTGGGGCAGATACGCAGTATTTT
TRBV28	.	15	once	TRBJ2-7	CASSSPGVTPYEQYF	TGTGCCAGCAGTTCACCAGGGGTAACCCCCTACGAGCAGTACTTC
TRBV7-9	.	16	.	TRBJ2-7	CASSLVTGLSSYEQYF	TGTGCCAGCAGCTTAGTGACAGGTTTAAGCTCCTACGAGCAGTACTTC
TRBV4-3	TRBD2	20	.	TRBJ2-3	CASSQDRGITAGGPRDTQYF	TGCGCCAGCAGCCAAGATAGAGGGATTACGGCGGGGGGGCCGAGAGATACGCAGTATTTT